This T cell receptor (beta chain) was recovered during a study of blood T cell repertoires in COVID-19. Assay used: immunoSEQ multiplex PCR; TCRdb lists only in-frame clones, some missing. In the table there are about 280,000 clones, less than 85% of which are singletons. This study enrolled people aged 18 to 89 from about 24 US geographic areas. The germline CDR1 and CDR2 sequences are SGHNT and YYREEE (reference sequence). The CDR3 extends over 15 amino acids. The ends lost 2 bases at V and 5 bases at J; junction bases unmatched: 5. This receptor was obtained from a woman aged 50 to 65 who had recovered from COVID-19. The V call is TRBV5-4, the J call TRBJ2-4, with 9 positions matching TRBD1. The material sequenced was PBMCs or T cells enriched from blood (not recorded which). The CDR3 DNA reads TGTGCCAGCAGCTTACCGGGACAGGGTCAAAACATTCAGTACTTC. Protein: CASSLPGQGQNIQYF.